Each of the 6 T cell receptor beta chains below was sequenced from the same sample in a study of blood T cell repertoires in COVID-19. Produced via immunoSEQ multiplex PCR; TCRdb's table is partial and in-frame only. The top ten clones hold around an eighth of a sample with about 190,000 clones, more than 60% of them seen once. The specimen sequenced was peripheral blood. These receptors originate from a woman aged 45 to 65 with acute or convalescent COVID-19.

The genes are TRBV25-1 and TRBJ2-3; weak D call: TRBD2 (5 bases). Deletions cut 4 bases from V and 6 bases from J, with 14 bases between. The germline gives CDR1 MGHDK, CDR2 SYGVNS. This CDR3 spans 14 amino acids. CDR3 loop: CASSGDYKGDTQYF. The CDR3 DNA is TGTGCCAGCAGTGGAGACTATAAGGGCGATACGCAGTATTTT.

The genes are TRBV10-3 and TRBJ1-6, with unresolved D. The CDR3 consists of 15 residues. Germline-derived CDR1 and CDR2 are ENHRY and SYGVKD. V was cut by 2 bases and J by 1 base, with 6 bases left in between. In DNA form, the CDR3 reads TGTGCCATCAGTGAGGGTAGATCCTATAATTCACCCCTCCACTTT. As protein: CAISEGRSYNSPLHF.

The chain recombines TRBV4-3 with TRBJ1-1; TRBD1 might be the D (5 bases). Per the germline V gene, CDR1 is LGHNA and CDR2 is YSLEER. V was shortened by 1 base and J by 1 base, with 10 bases between the two germline ends. The CDR3 extends over 15 amino acids. CDR3 nucleotides: TGCGCCAGCAGCCAAGTTGCAGGGCCGAACACTGAAGCTTTCTTT. Residues: CASSQVAGPNTEAFF.

The J gene is TRBJ1-5, the V gene TRBV2, with D possibly matching TRBD1 (6 bases). The CDR3 contains 16 residues. With 5 bases removed from V and 0 bases from J, the gap between germline ends came to 14 bases. Germline CDR1 is SNHLY and CDR2 is FYNNEI. Here the CDR3 DNA reads TGTGCCAGCAGTCCCCTGCGGGGGGCTAGCAATCAGCCCCAGCATTTT. It yields the protein CASSPLRGASNQPQHF. Combining the CDR3 with reference TRBV2 and TRBJ1-5 gives the whole variable domain EPEVTQTPSHQVTQMGQEVILRCVPISNHLYFYWYRQILGQKVEFLVSFYNNEISEKSEIFDDQFSVERPDGSNFTLKIRSTKLEDSAMYFCASSPLRGASNQPQHFGDGTRLSIL.

This clone occurred once. The gene calls are TRBV19 and TRBJ1-6, with 7 bases matching TRBD1. J gave up 9 bases and V 4 bases, and 9 bases lay outside the gene matches. The CDR3 has 15 amino acids. The germline CDR1 and CDR2 sequences are LNHDA and SQIVND (reference sequence). The CDR3: CASSTYRGRGSPLHF. For the CDR3, the DNA is TGTGCCAGTAGTACCTACAGGGGACGCGGTTCACCCCTCCACTTT.

CDR3: CASSAGQGRDRTEAFF. CDR3 coding DNA: TGTGCCAGCAGTGCCGGACAGGGAAGGGATCGGACTGAAGCTTTCTTT. The chain is built from TRBV6-1 and TRBJ1-1, with TRBD1 matching 8 bases. Germline CDR1 MNHNS, CDR2 SASEGT. This CDR3 has 16 residues. V was clipped by 4 bases and J by 5 bases; unmatched bases: 12.